The next 21 T cell receptor beta chains were all read from a single sample in a study of blood T cells in healthy people across ages. Combining a sample-barcoded 5' primer with a J-beta primer mix, a second PCR ran for about 7 to 12 cycles. TCRdb re-analysed the 5' RACE reads in MiXCR, keeping a single row per CDR3 protein. The sample has roughly 930,000 distinct CDR3 sequences; about 48% are singletons. The material sequenced was blood. The receptor set was obtained from a man younger than 45 in good health.

This clonotype was recorded a few times. The gene calls are TRBV20-1 and TRBJ2-7; 9 bases align to TRBD1. V was clipped by 2 bases and J by 4 bases; unmatched bases: 12. Germline CDR1 reads DFQATT; CDR2 reads SNEGSKA (reference sequence). There are 16 residues in the CDR3. CDR3 sequence: CSARKPRTGVWYEQYF. The CDR3 bases are TGCAGTGCTAGAAAACCCAGGACAGGGGTTTGGTACGAGCAGTACTTC.

This clonotype was seen ten or more times. The V call is TRBV9, the J call TRBJ2-3; D gene uncertain. The CDR3 loop spans 15 amino acids. CDR1 and CDR2 (germline): SGDLS, YYNGEE. Trimming shortened V by 0 bases and J by 0 bases, and 8 bases separated the two germline ends. This CDR3 reads CASSVGALSTDTQYF. In nucleotides, the CDR3 is TGTGCCAGCAGCGTAGGAGCCCTTAGCACAGATACGCAGTATTTT.

This clonotype was counted at least ten times. The chain employs TRBV28 and TRBJ1-2; no clear D gene. V gave up 5 bases and J gave up 7 bases, with 11 bases separating them. There are 12 residues in the CDR3. CDR1 is MDHEN and CDR2 is SYDVKM in the germline V gene. CDR3 DNA sequence: TGTGCCAGCAGTAAAGATATCTCTGGCTACACCTTC. Translating gives CASSKDISGYTF.

V usage is TRBV28 and J usage is TRBJ2-7, with D possibly TRBD2 on 6 matching bases. The germline V gene encodes CDR1 MDHEN and CDR2 SYDVKM. V lost 4 bases and J 7 bases, leaving 14 bases between the germline ends. The CDR3 contains 13 residues. The CDR3 sequence is CASSSGGRWEQYF. DNA for the CDR3: TGTGCCAGCAGTTCCGGGGGACGGTGGGAGCAGTACTTC.

This chain joins TRBV27 and TRBJ2-3; no firm D call. V gave up 8 bases and J gave up 0 bases, with 9 bases separating them. Germline lookup yields CDR1 MNHEY and CDR2 SMNVEV (reference sequence). The CDR3 consists of 13 residues. The CDR3 loop is CASHRPSTDTQYF. In DNA, the CDR3 is TGTGCCAGCCACCGGCCCAGCACAGATACGCAGTATTTT.

Many counts were recorded for this clonotype. The rearrangement joins TRBV12-3 or TRBV12-4 to TRBJ2-1; D gene ambiguous. Trimming shortened V by 7 bases and J by 9 bases, and 10 bases separated the two germline ends. The CDR3 totals 11 residues. CDR3 in DNA: TGTGCCAGCAATCAGATGGGTGAGCAGTTCTTC. It encodes CASNQMGEQFF.

The V call is TRBV4-1, the J call TRBJ2-7; D tentatively fits TRBD1 or TRBD2 (5 bases each). This CDR3 spans 15 amino acids. Germline V gives CDR1 MGHRA, CDR2 YSYEKL. V lost 0 bases and J lost 4, with 13 bases in between. Here the CDR3 DNA reads TGCGCCAGCAGCCAAGAGGGGACCCTGCTATACGAGCAGTACTTC. Encoded protein: CASSQEGTLLYEQYF.

This clonotype was found once. The CDR3 nucleotides read TGTGCCAGCAGCTATGGACAGACGAAAAAACTGTTTTTT. Its protein is CASSYGQTKKLFF. The chain recombines TRBV6-5 with TRBJ1-4, with D tentatively TRBD1 (6 bases). Germline loops: CDR1 MNHEY, CDR2 SVGAGI. The CDR3 totals 13 residues. V was cut by 6 bases and J by 9 bases, with 14 bases left in between.

This clonotype was seen only a few times. The chain has TRBV4-1 and TRBJ1-2; 7 bases are a match to TRBD1. There are 18 residues in the CDR3. The V gene end was trimmed by 2 bases and the J gene end by 4 bases; junction bases not matched to a gene: 16. Germline V gene data show CDR1 as MGHRA and CDR2 as YSYEKL. As DNA, the CDR3 is TGCGCCAGCAGCCAACCAGACGGCTATGACAGGGAACGCTATGGCTACACCTTC. Its protein product is CASSQPDGYDRERYGYTF.

The J gene is TRBJ2-1, the V gene TRBV2; D is unresolved. V was clipped by 2 bases and J by 0 bases, with 8 bases between them. The CDR3 contains 15 residues. Per germline, CDR1 SNHLY and CDR2 FYNNEI. The CDR3 DNA sequence: TGTGCCAGCAGTGAAAAGCGCAGCTCCTACAATGAGCAGTTCTTC. Its translation: CASSEKRSSYNEQFF. Supplemented by reference TRBV2 and TRBJ2-1, the full variable domain reads EPEVTQTPSHQVTQMGQEVILRCVPISNHLYFYWYRQILGQKVEFLVSFYNNEISEKSEIFDDQFSVERPDGSNFTLKIRSTKLEDSAMYFCASSEKRSSYNEQFFGPGTRLTVL.

This rearrangement joins TRBV12-3 or TRBV12-4 to TRBJ1-2, with no clear D. This CDR3 is 10 amino acids long. Deletions cut 10 bases from V and 8 bases from J, with 11 bases between. For the CDR3, the DNA is TGTGCCACTGGACGGAAGGGCTACACCTTC. As protein: CATGRKGYTF.

The chain has TRBV27 and TRBJ1-5; 7 nucleotides agree with TRBD1. V dropped 8 bases and J dropped 3; count of bases not matched to a gene: 7. The CDR3 loop spans 14 amino acids. Germline V gene sequence: CDR1 MNHEY, CDR2 SMNVEV (reference sequence). Here the CDR3 reads CASHPGQNNQPQHF. Here the CDR3 DNA reads TGTGCCAGCCACCCGGGACAGAACAATCAGCCCCAGCATTTT.

V gene TRBV7-2 combines with J gene TRBJ2-3; 13 bases match TRBD2. The CDR3 is 19 residues long. V dropped 6 bases and J dropped 0; count of bases not matched to a gene: 12. Germline CDR1 SGHTA, CDR2 FQGNSA. In DNA, the CDR3 is TGTGCCAGCAGGGCCCCTGGGACTAGCGGGACCCGTAGCACAGATACGCAGTATTTT. Translation: CASRAPGTSGTRSTDTQYF.

The chain couples TRBV5-1 to TRBJ2-3; tentative D call: TRBD1 (6 bases). This CDR3 has 13 amino acids. The V and J ends lost 0 bases and 5 bases respectively, with 7 bases between them. Germline V gives CDR1 SGHRS, CDR2 YFSETQ. CDR3 DNA: TGCGCCAGCAGCTTGGCAGGGGAAGATACGCAGTATTTT. Its translation is CASSLAGEDTQYF.

The V and J genes are TRBV3-1 and TRBJ2-7, with D possibly TRBD2 on 6 matching bases. Trimming pared 0 bases from V and 2 bases from J, leaving 14 bases between. The CDR3 length is 16 residues. CDR1 is LGHDT, CDR2 YNNKEL, per germline (reference sequence). The CDR3 is CASSQDVRGLPYEQYF. In DNA, the CDR3 is TGTGCCAGCAGCCAAGATGTTCGGGGACTCCCCTACGAGCAGTACTTC.

This chain joins TRBV11-1 and TRBJ2-1, with 10 bases aligning to TRBD2. Trimming cost V 2 bases and J 0 bases; bases outside gene matches: 10. Germline loops: CDR1 SGHAT, CDR2 FQDESV (reference sequence). This CDR3 contains 19 residues. In nucleotides, the CDR3 is TGTGCCAGCAGCTTATACTCCCTAGCGGGGGTCCGCTCCTACAATGAGCAGTTCTTC. Amino acid sequence: CASSLYSLAGVRSYNEQFF.

This clonotype was observed many times. This chain connects TRBV10-3 to TRBJ1-1, with 7 positions matching TRBD1. Trimming at V came to 2 bases and at J to 6 bases, leaving 6 bases not matched to a gene. Germline V lookup: CDR1 ENHRY, CDR2 SYGVKD. This CDR3 has 14 residues. The CDR3 loop is CAISEPRGAPEAFF. The CDR3 nucleotides are TGTGCCATCAGTGAGCCCAGGGGGGCTCCTGAAGCTTTCTTT.

This chain joins TRBV6-2 or TRBV6-3 and TRBJ2-7; the match to TRBD2 covers 8 bases. The CDR3 loop spans 15 amino acids. Germline V gene sequence: CDR1 MNHEY, CDR2 SVGEGT. Trimming took 7 bases from V and 0 from J; bases not matched to a gene: 8. The CDR3 DNA reads as TGTGCCAGCACATCAGCGGGGGTCTCCTCCTACGAGCAGTACTTC. Translation gives CASTSAGVSSYEQYF.

V is TRBV7-2 and J is TRBJ2-1; 10 positions match TRBD2. The V gene's germline CDR1 is SGHTA and CDR2 FQGNSA. This CDR3 region has 15 residues. The V and J ends lost 2 bases and 6 bases, in that order; junction bases with no gene match: 4. The DNA for the CDR3 is TGTGCCAGCAGCTTAAAGCGGGGGGGTGGCAATGAGCAGTTCTTC. Its protein product is CASSLKRGGGNEQFF.

In its sample, this clonotype was seen many times. The chain carries TRBV5-1 and TRBJ2-7, with a weak D call TRBD2 (6 bases). This CDR3 spans 13 amino acids. CDR1 and CDR2 from the germline V gene are SGHRS and YFSETQ. V was shortened by 7 bases and J by 1 base, with 12 bases between the two germline ends. DNA of the CDR3: TGCGCCAGCGGGGGGACGGATTCCTACGAGCAGTACTTC. It translates to CASGGTDSYEQYF. The complete variable domain, with remaining parts taken from reference TRBV5-1 and TRBJ2-7, reads KAGVTQTPRYLIKTRGQQVTLSCSPISGHRSVSWYQQTPGQGLQFLFEYFSETQRNKGNFPGRFSGRQFSNSRSEMNVSTLELGDSALYLCASGGTDSYEQYFGPGTRLTVT.

The CDR3 nucleotides are TGCGCCAGCAGCCAAGTACAGGGATCCACGCAGTATTTT. It is translated as CASSQVQGSTQYF. The chain joins TRBV5-1 to TRBJ2-3, with D maybe TRBD1 (6 bases). V was clipped by 4 bases and J by 9 bases, with 15 bases between them. This CDR3 has 13 amino acids. The germline CDR1 and CDR2 sequences are SGHRS and YFSETQ.